The table lists the clone carrying this T cell receptor (beta chain) with many counts. Unique molecular identifiers were incorporated when the TCRbeta library was constructed. MiXCR was run by TCRdb on the PCR reads, yielding one entry per CDR3 protein. The repertoire holds about 350,000 distinct CDR3 sequences, with approximately 12% as singletons. In germline, CDR1 is SGHTA, CDR2 FQGNSA. The CDR3 runs to 15 residues. V was cut by 1 base and J by 6 bases, with 13 bases left in between. This entry is derived from a study of T-cell reconstitution after alpha-beta-depleted transplantation in children. The chain is built from TRBV7-2 and TRBJ2-1, with D possibly called TRBD1 or TRBD2 (5 bases each). The receptor was isolated from a human donor who donated a stem cell graft to a child with Fanconi anemia. This sample comprised PBMCs, obtained from the stem cell graft. The CDR3 here is CASSLEPGTGNEQFF. The CDR3 bases are TGTGCCAGCAGCTTAGAACCCGGGACGGGCAATGAGCAGTTCTTC.